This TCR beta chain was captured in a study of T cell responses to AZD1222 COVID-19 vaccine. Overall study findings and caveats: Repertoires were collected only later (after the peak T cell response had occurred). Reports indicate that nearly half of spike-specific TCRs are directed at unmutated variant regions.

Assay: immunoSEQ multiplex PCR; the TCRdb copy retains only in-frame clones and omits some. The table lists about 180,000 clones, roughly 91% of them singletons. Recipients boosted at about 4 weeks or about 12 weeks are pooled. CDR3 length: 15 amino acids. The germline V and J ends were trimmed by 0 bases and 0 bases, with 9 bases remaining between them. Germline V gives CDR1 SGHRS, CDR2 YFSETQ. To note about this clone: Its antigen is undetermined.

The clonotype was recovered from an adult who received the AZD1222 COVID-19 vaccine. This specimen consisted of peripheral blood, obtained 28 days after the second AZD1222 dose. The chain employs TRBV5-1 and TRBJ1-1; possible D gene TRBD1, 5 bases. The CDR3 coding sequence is TGCGCCAGCAGCTTGGCAGGGTCAATGAACACTGAAGCTTTCTTT. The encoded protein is CASSLAGSMNTEAFF.